What follows is one T cell receptor beta chain and its context. The antigen remains unidentified. The source of the sample is a study of cytomegalovirus exposure and HLA in healthy donors. It was the roughly 110-subject validation cohort, separate from the roughly 700-subject first cohort, to which the donors belonged. Libraries were prepared by immunoSEQ multiplex PCR; TCRdb keeps only in-frame clonotypes and omits some of them. The sample has some 170,000 clones, around nine tenths seen once; the top ten hold roughly 7%. Study findings and constraints: One later analysis, an examination of the 120 or so validation repertoires, found that first-cohort TCR clusters tended to co-occur in them. In vitro data verified a few CMV-associated chains as specific for CMV antigens.

The clonotype originates from a man aged 25 to 45 in good health and CMV-seropositive. Sequenced material: PBMCs.

The CDR3 is CASSQVGQRQPQHF. The CDR3 coding sequence is TGCGCCAGCAGCCAAGTGGGACAGCGCCAGCCCCAGCATTTT. The chain uses TRBV4-1 and TRBJ1-5, with 7 bases lining up with TRBD1. The CDR3 is made up of 14 amino acids. The germline gives CDR1 MGHRA, CDR2 YSYEKL. Trimming removed 1 base from V and 7 bases from J; junction bases left unmatched: 4.